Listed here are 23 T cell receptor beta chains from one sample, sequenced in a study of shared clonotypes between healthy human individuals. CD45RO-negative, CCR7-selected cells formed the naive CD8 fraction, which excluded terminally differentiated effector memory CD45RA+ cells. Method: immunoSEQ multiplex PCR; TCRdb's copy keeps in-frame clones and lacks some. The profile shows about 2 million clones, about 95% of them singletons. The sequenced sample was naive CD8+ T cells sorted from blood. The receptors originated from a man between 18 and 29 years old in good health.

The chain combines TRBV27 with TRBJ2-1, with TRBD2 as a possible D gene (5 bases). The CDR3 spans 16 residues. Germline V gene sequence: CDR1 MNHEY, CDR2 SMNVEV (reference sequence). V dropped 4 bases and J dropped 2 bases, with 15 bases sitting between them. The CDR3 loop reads CASSYSQFGAYNEQFF. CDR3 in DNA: TGTGCCAGCAGTTACTCCCAGTTCGGGGCCTACAATGAGCAGTTCTTC.

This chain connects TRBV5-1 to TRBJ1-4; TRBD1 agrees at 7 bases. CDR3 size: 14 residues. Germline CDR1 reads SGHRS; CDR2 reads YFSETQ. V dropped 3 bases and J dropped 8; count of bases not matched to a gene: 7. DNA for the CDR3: TGCGCCAGCAGCTCGAACAGGGGAACCGAAAAACTGTTTTTT. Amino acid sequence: CASSSNRGTEKLFF.

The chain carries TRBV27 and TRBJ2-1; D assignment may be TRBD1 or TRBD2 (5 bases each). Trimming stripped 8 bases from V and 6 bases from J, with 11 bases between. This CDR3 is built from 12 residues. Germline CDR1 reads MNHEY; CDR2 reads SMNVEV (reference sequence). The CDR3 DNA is TGTGCCAGCCTGGGACGGCTCAATGAGCAGTTCTTC. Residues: CASLGRLNEQFF.

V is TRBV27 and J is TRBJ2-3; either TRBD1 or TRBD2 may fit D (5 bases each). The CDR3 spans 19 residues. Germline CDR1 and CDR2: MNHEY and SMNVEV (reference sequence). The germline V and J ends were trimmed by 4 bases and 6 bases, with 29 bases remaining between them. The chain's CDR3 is CASSYADPRQGEGLDTQYF. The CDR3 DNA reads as TGTGCCAGCAGTTATGCCGACCCCAGGCAGGGAGAGGGGTTGGATACGCAGTATTTT.

The CDR3 reads CASSPGGAETQYF. The CDR3 region has the DNA TGTGCCAGCAGCCCAGGAGGAGCTGAGACCCAGTACTTC. V is TRBV7-8 and J is TRBJ2-5; D possibly corresponds to TRBD2 (5 bases). The CDR3 totals 13 residues. V lost 5 bases to trimming and J lost 5 bases, with 12 bases between them. The germline V gene encodes CDR1 SGHVS and CDR2 FQNEAQ.

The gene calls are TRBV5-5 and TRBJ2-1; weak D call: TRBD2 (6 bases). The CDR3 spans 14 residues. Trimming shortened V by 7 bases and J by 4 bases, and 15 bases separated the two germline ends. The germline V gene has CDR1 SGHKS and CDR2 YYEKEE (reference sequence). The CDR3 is CASLAWDFYNEQFF. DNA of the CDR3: TGTGCCAGCCTCGCCTGGGACTTTTACAATGAGCAGTTCTTC.

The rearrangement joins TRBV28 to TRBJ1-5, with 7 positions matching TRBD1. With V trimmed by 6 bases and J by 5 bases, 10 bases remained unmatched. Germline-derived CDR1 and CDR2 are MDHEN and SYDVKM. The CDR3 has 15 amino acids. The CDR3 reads CASSRPDRDDQPQHF. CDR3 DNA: TGTGCCAGCAGCCGGCCAGACAGGGACGATCAGCCCCAGCATTTT.

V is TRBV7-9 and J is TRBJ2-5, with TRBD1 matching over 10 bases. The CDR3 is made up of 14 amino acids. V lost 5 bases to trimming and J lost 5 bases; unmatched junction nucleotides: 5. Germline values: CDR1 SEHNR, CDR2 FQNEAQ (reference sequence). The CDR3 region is CASSKTGGFETQYF. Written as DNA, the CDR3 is TGTGCCAGCAGCAAGACAGGGGGCTTTGAGACCCAGTACTTC.

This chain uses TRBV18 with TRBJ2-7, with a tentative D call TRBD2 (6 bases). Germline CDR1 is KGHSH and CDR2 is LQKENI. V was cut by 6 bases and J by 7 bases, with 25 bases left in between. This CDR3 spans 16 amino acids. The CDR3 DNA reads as TGTGCCAGCTCGCTGTCGGCGGCGGCCCGGGCGGGGGAGCAGTACTTC. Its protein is CASSLSAAARAGEQYF. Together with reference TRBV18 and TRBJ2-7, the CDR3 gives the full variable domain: NAGVMQNPRHLVRRRGQEARLRCSPMKGHSHVYWYRQLPEEGLKFMVYLQKENIIDESGMPKERFSAEFPKEGPSILRIQQVVRGDSAAYFCASSLSAAARAGEQYFGPGTRLTVT.

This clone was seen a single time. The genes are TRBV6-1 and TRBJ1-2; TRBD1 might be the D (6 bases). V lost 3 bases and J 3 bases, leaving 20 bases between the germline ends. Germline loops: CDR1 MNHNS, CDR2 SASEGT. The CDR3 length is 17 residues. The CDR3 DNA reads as TGTGCCAGCAGTGAGATTGGGCTGTTGGGGGCCGACTATGGCTACACCTTC. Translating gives CASSEIGLLGADYGYTF.

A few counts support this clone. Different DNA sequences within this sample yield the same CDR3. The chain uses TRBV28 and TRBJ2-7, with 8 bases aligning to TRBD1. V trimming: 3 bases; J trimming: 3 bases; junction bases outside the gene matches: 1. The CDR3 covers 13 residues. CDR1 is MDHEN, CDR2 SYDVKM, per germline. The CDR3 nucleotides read TGTGCCAGCAGTTTTGGACAGGGCTACGAGCAGTACTTC. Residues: CASSFGQGYEQYF.

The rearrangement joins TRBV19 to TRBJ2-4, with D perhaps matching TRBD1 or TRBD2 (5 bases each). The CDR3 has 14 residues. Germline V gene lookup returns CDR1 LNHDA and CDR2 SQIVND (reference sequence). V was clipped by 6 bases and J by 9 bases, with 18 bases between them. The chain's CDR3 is CASSSPRGDAIQYF. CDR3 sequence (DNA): TGTGCCAGTAGCTCCCCAAGGGGAGATGCCATTCAGTACTTC.

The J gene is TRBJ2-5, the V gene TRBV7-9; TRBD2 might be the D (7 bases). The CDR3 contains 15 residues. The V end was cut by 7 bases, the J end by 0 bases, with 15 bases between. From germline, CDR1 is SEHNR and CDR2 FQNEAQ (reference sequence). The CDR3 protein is CASILGEGDQETQYF. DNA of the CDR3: TGTGCCAGCATCCTAGGGGAGGGGGACCAAGAGACCCAGTACTTC.

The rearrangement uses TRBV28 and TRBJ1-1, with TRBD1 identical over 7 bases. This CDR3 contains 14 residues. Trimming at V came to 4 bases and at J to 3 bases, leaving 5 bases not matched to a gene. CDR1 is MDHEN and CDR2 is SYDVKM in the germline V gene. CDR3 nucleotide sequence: TGTGCCAGCAGTTCCCGGACAGGCTACACTGAAGCTTTCTTT. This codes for CASSSRTGYTEAFF.

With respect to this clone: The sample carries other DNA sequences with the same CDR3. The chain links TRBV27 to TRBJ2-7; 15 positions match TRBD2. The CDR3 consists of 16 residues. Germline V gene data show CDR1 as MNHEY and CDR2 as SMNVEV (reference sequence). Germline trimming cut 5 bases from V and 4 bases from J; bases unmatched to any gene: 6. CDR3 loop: CASSPGLAGGLYEQYF. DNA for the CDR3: TGTGCCAGCAGTCCTGGACTAGCGGGGGGGCTGTACGAGCAGTACTTC.

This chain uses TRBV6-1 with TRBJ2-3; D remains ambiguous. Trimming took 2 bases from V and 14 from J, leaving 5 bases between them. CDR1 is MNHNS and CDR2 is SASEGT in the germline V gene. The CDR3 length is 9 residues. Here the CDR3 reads CASSELGYF. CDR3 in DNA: TGTGCCAGCAGTGAACTCGGGTATTTT.

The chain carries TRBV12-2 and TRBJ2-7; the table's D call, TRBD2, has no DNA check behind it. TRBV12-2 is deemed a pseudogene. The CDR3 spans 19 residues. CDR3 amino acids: CASRPRPQPLAGEDLEQYF. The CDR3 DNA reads TGTGCAAGTCGCCCACGCCCCCAACCGTTAGCGGGAGAAGATCTCGAGCAGTACTTC.

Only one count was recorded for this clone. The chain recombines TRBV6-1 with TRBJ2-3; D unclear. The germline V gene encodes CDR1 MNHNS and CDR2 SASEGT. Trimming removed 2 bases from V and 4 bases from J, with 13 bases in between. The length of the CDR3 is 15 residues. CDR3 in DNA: TGTGCCAGCAGTGAACCGCCCGACCCCTCAGATACGCAGTATTTT. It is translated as CASSEPPDPSDTQYF.

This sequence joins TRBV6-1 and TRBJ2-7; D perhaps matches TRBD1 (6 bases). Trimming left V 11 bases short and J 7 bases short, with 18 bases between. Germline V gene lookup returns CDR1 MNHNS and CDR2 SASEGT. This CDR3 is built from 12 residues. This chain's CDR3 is CAPRDTANEQYF. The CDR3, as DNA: TGTGCCCCCCGGGACACCGCTAATGAGCAGTACTTC.

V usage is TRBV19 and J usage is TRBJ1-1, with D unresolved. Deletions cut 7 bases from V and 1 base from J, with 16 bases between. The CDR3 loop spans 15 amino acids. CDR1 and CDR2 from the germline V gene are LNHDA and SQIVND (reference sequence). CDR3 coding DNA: TGTGCCAGTATTGGACTAGGCCCGGGGAACACTGAAGCTTTCTTT. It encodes CASIGLGPGNTEAFF.

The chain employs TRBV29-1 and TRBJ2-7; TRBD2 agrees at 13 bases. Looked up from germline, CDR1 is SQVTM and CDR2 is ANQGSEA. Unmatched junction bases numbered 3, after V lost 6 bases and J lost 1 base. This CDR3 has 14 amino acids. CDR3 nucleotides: TGCAGCGTCGGACTAGCGGGAGAATCCTACGAGCAGTACTTC. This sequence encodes CSVGLAGESYEQYF.

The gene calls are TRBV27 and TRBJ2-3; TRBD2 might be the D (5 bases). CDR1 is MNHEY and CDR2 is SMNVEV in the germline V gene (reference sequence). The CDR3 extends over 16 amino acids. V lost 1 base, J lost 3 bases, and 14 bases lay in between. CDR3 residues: CASSLLRVSRTDTQYF. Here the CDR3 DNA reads TGTGCCAGCAGTTTATTGCGGGTATCGCGTACAGATACGCAGTATTTT.

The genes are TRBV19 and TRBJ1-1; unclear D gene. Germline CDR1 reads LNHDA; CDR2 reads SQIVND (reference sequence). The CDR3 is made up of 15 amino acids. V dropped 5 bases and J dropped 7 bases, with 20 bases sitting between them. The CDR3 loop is CASSARRVEQSEAFF. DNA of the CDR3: TGTGCCAGTAGTGCCCGGAGAGTTGAACAAAGTGAAGCTTTCTTT.